What follows describes a single TCR beta chain. Its antigen is not yet known. There are no base qualities to consult, and no much larger clone falls within one base. Survey-level immunoSEQ TCR-beta sequencing was performed on DNA from CEF-cultured naive and memory CD4+ T cells. On the study's bioinformatics: During preprocessing, nonproductive sequences were discarded, as were any CDR3s that did not begin with C, did not end with F or W, or were shorter than 7 amino acids. Antigen-specific clonotypes were called with the MANAFEST web app on the basis of expansion relative to the reference and to other culture wells. A clone was considered positive if the clone showed significant expansion compared with the reference culture in 2 of 3 replicate wells at an FDR below 0.05. For a clone to be considered positive, significant expansion relative to all other tandem wells and an odds ratio above 5 were also required. Cultured and uncultured naive and memory CD4+ repertoires were searched for previously identified spike- and CEF-reactive CDR3s. Pairwise Levenshtein distance, computed with the stringdist R package after three terminal residues were trimmed from each end, was used as the measure of CDR3 homology. The immuneACCESS repertoire file appears here via TCRdb, limited to in-frame rearrangements. These files lack a portion of the clones; in checked studies, under half of the deficit traces to unresolved V genes, and the cause of the others is not known. V and J calls and clone size follow that table, whereas D and trimming were derived from the DNA. Recorded for this sample are 35,000 or so clones; around three quarters of them occurred a single time. The ten largest clones add up to roughly 20% of the sample.

This entry belongs to a study of CD4 T cells in relation to SARS-CoV-2 and coronaviruses (dated by TCRdb to the early 2020s). The study in broad terms: In the ViraFEST assay, PBMCs were grown with antigen for 9 to 10 days, and TCR beta CDR3s were then sequenced to identify antigen-specific clonal expansions. The roughly 12 convalescent patients included 8 males and 4 females; two subjects were Hispanic. The full convalescent cohort of roughly eleven patients had a median age of almost 40 years, ranging from 21 to 72 years. The Adaptive Biotechnologies TCR-sequencing kit was used to sequence samples from a few pre-COVID donors and the naive versus memory experiments, whereas other data were Illumina-based. At the level of individual TCR clonotypes, the study evaluated whether memory CD4+ T cells crossreact between the spike proteins of SARS-CoV-2 and those of common cold coronaviruses. Patient-derived lymphoblastoid cell lines were used to map the HLA restriction of shared crossreactive spike epitopes. For other donors in the study, expansion assays were sequenced with a different, Illumina-based TCR-beta assay.

Broader findings and caveats from the paper: Since the crossreactivity analysis centred on spike protein, crossreactivity against other viral proteins was not assessed. Compared with monoreactive clones, crossreactive clones had significantly weaker SARS-CoV-2-driven expansion, a result consistent with antigenic imprinting. About 60% of donors had memory CD4+ clonotypes that crossrecognized SARS-CoV-2 and at least one common cold coronavirus spike. Naive versus memory sequencing indicated the assay detects memory recall responses rather than primary responses primed during culture. The study was limited by small numbers of patients and tested TCRs. No donor contributed both pre-pandemic and post-infection samples, which limited tracing the source of pre-existing responses.

Naive and memory CD4+ T cells were separated from cryopreserved PBMCs by CD4 enrichment followed by EasySep naive CD4+ T cell enrichment. Sorted naive or memory CD4+ T cells (about 9.6 x 10^4) were grown at a 1:1 ratio with T cell-depleted PBMCs and CEF peptides for about eleven days. In general, triplicate replicate wells were used for every peptide culture condition. Ficoll-Paque PLUS gradient centrifugation was used to isolate PBMCs from either whole blood or leukapheresis product. PBMCs were either used fresh in the expansion assay or cryopreserved at -140 degrees C. The QIAamp Micro DNA Kit was used to extract genomic DNA from the CD4+ T cells. The sample was memory CD4+ T cells from PBMCs, cultured in vitro. Taken with the paper, the label for cell subset or site translates to: memory (non-naive) CD4+ T cells. This receptor was obtained from an adult with COVID-19.

The bases are TGTGCCAGCCGAGGGACTAGCGGGACCAATGAGCAGTTCTTC. It translates as CASRGTSGTNEQFF. Recombination joined TRBV2 with TRBJ2-1; 13 bases in the junction line up with TRBD2. The germline V end is reduced by 8 bases and the J end by 6 bases; junction bases left unmatched: 4. From the cysteine through the phenylalanine, the CDR3 covers 14 amino acids. Only CDR3 DNA is held: 42 bases, read in frame from base 1. Taken from the germline V gene, the CDR1 and CDR2 loops are SNHLY and FYNNEI.